The TCR beta chain under discussion was sequenced for a study of T cells in Graves' hyperthyroidism and ophthalmopathy. Overall study: Peripheral blood draws took place at initial diagnosis, ahead of any treatment. Study-level findings and limits: Most thyroid clonotypes that were expanded above 0.001 also turned up in blood. Ophthalmopathy and stable hyperthyroidism were told apart by a 13 V-J model.

This CDR3 contains 14 residues. Losses at the gene ends were 5 bases for V and 3 bases for J; bases not matched to a gene: 4. Amplification yielded TCR beta CDR3 regions, with RNA transcripts as the source. Primed by the HTBI set, a first-round RT-PCR was run on the TCR CDR3. TCRdb re-derived calls from the multiplex PCR reads in MiXCR, one entry per CDR3 protein. The profile shows around 450,000 distinct CDR3 sequences, about 15% of them singletons. Source material for PBMCs was more than 7.5 ml fresh peripheral blood. Many counts were recorded for this clonotype. Its specificity is unknown. Specimen: blood. V gene TRBV12-3 or TRBV12-4 combines with J gene TRBJ2-7, with 10 bases aligning to TRBD1. The sequence derives from a young woman with Graves' hyperthyroidism. CDR3 residues: CASSRGTGDYEQYF. In DNA form, the CDR3 reads TGTGCCAGCAGTCGAGGGACAGGGGACTACGAGCAGTACTTC.